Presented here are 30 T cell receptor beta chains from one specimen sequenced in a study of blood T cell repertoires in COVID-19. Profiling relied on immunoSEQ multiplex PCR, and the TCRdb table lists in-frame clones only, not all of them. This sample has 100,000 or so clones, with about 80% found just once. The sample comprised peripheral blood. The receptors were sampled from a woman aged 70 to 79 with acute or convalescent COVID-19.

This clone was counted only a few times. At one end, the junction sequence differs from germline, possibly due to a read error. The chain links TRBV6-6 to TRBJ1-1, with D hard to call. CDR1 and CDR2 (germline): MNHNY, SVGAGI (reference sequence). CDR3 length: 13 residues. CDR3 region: CASSDSLYTEAFF. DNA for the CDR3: TGTGCCAGCAGTGACTCACTGTACACTGAAGCTTTCTTT.

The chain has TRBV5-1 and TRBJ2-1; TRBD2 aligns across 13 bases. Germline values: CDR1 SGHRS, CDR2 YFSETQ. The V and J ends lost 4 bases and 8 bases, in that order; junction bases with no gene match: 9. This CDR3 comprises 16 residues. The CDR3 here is CASSGTSGGALDEQFF. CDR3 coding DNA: TGCGCCAGCAGCGGAACTAGCGGGGGGGCCCTCGATGAGCAGTTCTTC.

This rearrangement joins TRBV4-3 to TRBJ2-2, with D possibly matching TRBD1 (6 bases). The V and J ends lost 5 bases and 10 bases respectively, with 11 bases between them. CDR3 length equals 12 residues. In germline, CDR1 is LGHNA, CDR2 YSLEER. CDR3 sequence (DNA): TGCGCCAGCAGCTACAGGGAGCAGGAGCTGTTTTTT. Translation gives CASSYREQELFF.

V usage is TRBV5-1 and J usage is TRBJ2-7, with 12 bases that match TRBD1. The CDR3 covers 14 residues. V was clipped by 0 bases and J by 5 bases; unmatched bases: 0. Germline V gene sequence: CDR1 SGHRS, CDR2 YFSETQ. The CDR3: CASSLGDRGHEQYF. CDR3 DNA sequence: TGCGCCAGCAGCTTGGGGGACAGGGGGCACGAGCAGTACTTC.

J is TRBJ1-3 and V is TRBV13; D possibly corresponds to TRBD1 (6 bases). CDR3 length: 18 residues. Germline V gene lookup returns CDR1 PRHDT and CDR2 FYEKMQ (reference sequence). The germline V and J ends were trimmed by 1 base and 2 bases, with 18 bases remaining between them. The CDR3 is CASSLAKQGYIAGNTIYF. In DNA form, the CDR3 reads TGTGCCAGCAGCTTAGCAAAGCAGGGGTACATCGCTGGAAACACCATATATTTT.

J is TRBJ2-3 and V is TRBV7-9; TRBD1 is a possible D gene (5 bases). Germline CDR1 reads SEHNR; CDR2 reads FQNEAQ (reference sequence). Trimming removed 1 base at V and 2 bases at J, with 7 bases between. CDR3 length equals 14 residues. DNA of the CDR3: TGTGCCAGCAGCTTAGAGGGGAACACAGATACGCAGTATTTT. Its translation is CASSLEGNTDTQYF.

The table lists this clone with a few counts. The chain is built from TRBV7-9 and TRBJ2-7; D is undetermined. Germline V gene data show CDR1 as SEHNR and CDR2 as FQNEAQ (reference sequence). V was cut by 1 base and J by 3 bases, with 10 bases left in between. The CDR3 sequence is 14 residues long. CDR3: CASSLDSTVYEQYF. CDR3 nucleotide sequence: TGTGCCAGCAGCTTAGATAGTACAGTCTACGAGCAGTACTTC.

The CDR3: CASSLEPGGAGTDTQYF. The CDR3, as DNA: TGCGCCAGCAGCTTAGAACCAGGGGGCGCAGGCACAGATACGCAGTATTTT. V and J are TRBV5-1 and TRBJ2-3; TRBD1 matches at 8 bases. The CDR3 is made up of 17 amino acids. V lost 2 bases and J lost 1; bases outside the gene matches: 9. The V gene's germline CDR1 is SGHRS and CDR2 YFSETQ.

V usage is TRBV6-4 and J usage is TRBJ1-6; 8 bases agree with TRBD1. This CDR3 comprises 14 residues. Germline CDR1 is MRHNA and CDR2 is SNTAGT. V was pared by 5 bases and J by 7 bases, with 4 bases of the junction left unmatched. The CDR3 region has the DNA TGTGCCAGCAGTTTCGGACAGGGAAATTCACCCCTCCACTTT. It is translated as CASSFGQGNSPLHF.

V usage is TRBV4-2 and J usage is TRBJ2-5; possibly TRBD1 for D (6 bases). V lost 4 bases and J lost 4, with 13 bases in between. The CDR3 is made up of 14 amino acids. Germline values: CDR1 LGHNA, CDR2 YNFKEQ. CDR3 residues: CASSLESRGETQYF. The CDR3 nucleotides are TGTGCCAGCAGCCTCGAAAGCAGGGGAGAGACCCAGTACTTC.

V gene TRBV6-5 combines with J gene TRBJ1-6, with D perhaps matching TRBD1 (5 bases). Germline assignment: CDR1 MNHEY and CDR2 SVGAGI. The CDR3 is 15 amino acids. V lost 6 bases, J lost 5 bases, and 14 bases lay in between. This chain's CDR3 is CASSRGTADNSPLHF. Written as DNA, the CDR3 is TGTGCCAGCAGCCGCGGGACGGCTGATAATTCACCCCTCCACTTT.

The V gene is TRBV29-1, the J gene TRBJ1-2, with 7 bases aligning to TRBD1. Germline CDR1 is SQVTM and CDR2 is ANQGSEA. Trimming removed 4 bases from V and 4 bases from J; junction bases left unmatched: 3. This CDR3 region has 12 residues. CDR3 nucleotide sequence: TGCAGCGTTGCCAGGGACAGCTATGGCTACACCTTC. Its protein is CSVARDSYGYTF.

CDR3 bases: TGTGCCAGCAGCCCGCGACTAGCGGGGGGCATCGGCAATGAGCAGTTCTTC. Protein: CASSPRLAGGIGNEQFF. The V gene is TRBV7-2, the J gene TRBJ2-1; 13 nucleotides match TRBD2. This CDR3 spans 17 amino acids. The V segment lost 5 bases and the J segment 6 bases; nucleotides outside the gene matches: 10. Germline V CDR1 and CDR2: SGHTA, FQGNSA.

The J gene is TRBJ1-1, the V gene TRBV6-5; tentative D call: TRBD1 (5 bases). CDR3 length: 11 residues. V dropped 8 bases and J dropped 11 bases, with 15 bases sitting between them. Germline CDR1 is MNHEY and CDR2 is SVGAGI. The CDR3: CASQQSRVAFF. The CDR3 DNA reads TGTGCCAGCCAACAATCCAGGGTGGCTTTCTTT.

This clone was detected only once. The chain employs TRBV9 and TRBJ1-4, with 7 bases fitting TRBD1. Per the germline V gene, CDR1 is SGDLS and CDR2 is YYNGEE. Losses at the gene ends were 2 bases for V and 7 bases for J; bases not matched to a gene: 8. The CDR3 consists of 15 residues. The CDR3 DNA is TGTGCCAGCAGCGTTATAGGGGGCTATGGTGAAAAACTGTTTTTT. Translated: CASSVIGGYGEKLFF.

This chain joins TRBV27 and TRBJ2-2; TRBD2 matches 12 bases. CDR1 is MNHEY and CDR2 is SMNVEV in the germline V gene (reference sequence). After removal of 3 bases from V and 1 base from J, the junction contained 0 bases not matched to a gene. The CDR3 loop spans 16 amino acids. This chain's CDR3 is CASSLTSGGNTGELFF. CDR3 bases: TGTGCCAGCAGTTTGACTAGCGGGGGGAACACCGGGGAGCTGTTTTTT.

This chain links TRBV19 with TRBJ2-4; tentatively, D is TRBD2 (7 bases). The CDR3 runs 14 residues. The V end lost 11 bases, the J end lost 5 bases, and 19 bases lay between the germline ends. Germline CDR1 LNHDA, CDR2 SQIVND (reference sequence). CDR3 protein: CASEVGEGENIQYF. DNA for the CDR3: TGTGCCTCTGAGGTGGGGGAGGGGGAAAACATTCAGTACTTC.

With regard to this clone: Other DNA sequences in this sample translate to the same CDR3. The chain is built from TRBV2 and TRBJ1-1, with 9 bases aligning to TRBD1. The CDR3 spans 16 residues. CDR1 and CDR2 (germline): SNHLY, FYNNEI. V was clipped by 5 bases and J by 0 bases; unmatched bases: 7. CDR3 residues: CASSRGQGVMNTEAFF. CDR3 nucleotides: TGTGCCAGCAGTAGGGGACAGGGAGTGATGAACACTGAAGCTTTCTTT.

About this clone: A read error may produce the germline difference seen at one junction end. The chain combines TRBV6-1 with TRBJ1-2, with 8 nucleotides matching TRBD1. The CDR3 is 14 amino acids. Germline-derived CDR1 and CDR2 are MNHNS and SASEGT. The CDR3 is CASIERQGNYGYTF. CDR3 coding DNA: TGTGCCAGCATTGAAAGACAGGGGAACTATGGCTACACCTTC.

CDR3 residues: CASSIGNDGQRQAFF. CDR3 DNA: TGTGCCAGTAGTATAGGTAACGACGGACAGCGGCAAGCTTTCTTT. The V call is TRBV19, the J call TRBJ1-1, with a tentative D call TRBD1 (6 bases). V dropped 1 base and J dropped 9 bases, with 18 bases sitting between them. The germline V gene has CDR1 LNHDA and CDR2 SQIVND (reference sequence). The length of the CDR3 is 15 residues. Drawing the rest from reference TRBV19 and TRBJ1-1, the complete variable domain is DGGITQSPKYLFRKEGQNVTLSCEQNLNHDAMYWYRQDPGQGLRLIYYSQIVNDFQKGDIAEGYSVSREKKESFPLTVTSAQKNPTAFYLCASSIGNDGQRQAFFGQGTRLTVV.

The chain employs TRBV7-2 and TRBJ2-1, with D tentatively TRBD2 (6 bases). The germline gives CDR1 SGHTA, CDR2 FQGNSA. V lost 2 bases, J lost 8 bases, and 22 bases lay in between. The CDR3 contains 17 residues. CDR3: CASSLNHPAGRRDEQFF. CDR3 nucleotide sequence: TGTGCCAGCAGCTTAAATCACCCTGCGGGGCGGCGAGATGAGCAGTTCTTC.

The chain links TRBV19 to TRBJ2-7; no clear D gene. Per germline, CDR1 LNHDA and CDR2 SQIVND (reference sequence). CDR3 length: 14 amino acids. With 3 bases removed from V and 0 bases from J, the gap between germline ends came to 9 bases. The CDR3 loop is CASSIAISSYEQYF. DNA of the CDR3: TGTGCCAGTAGTATTGCGATTAGCTCCTACGAGCAGTACTTC. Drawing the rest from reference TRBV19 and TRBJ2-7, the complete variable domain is DGGITQSPKYLFRKEGQNVTLSCEQNLNHDAMYWYRQDPGQGLRLIYYSQIVNDFQKGDIAEGYSVSREKKESFPLTVTSAQKNPTAFYLCASSIAISSYEQYFGPGTRLTVT.

The CDR3 DNA sequence: TGTGCCAGCAGGGGGACAGGGGGCGATCAGCCCCAGCATTTT. This gives the protein CASRGTGGDQPQHF. The V gene is TRBV2, the J gene TRBJ1-5, with 12 bases that match TRBD1. Unmatched junction bases numbered 2, after V lost 6 bases and J lost 5 bases. Germline assignment: CDR1 SNHLY and CDR2 FYNNEI. CDR3 size: 14 residues. Together with reference TRBV2 and TRBJ1-5, the CDR3 gives the full variable domain: EPEVTQTPSHQVTQMGQEVILRCVPISNHLYFYWYRQILGQKVEFLVSFYNNEISEKSEIFDDQFSVERPDGSNFTLKIRSTKLEDSAMYFCASRGTGGDQPQHFGDGTRLSIL.

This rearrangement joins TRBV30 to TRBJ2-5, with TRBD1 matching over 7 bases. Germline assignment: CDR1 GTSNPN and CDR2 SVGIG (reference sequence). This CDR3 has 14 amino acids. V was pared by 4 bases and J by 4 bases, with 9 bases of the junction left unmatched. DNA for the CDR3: TGTGCCTGGACACCTACAGGGGTCGGAGAGACCCAGTACTTC. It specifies CAWTPTGVGETQYF.

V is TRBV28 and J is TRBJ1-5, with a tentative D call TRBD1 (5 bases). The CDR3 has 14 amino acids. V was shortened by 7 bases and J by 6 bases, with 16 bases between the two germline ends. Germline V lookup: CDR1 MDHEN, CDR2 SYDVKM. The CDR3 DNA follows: TGTGCCAGCAAGCGAGCAGGGCTGGGTCAGCCCCAGCATTTT. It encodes CASKRAGLGQPQHF.

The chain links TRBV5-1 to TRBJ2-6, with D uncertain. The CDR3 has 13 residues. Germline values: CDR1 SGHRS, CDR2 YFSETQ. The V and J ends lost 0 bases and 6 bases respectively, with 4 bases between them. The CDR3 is CASSLGAANVLTF. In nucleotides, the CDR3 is TGCGCCAGCAGCTTGGGCGCGGCCAACGTCCTGACTTTC.

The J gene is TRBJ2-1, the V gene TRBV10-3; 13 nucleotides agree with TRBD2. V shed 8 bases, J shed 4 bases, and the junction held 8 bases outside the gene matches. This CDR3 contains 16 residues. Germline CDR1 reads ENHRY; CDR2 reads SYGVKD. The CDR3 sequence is CAIGMTSGGSYNEQFF. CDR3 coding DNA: TGTGCCATCGGCATGACTAGCGGGGGGTCTTACAATGAGCAGTTCTTC.

In nucleotides, the CDR3 is TGCGCCAGCAGCCACCCAGGGGGTCGGAGCAATCAGCCCCAGCATTTT. Translation: CASSHPGGRSNQPQHF. The rearrangement joins TRBV4-1 to TRBJ1-5; TRBD1 agrees at 7 bases. Unmatched junction bases numbered 6, after V lost 3 bases and J lost 1 base. CDR1 and CDR2 from the germline V gene are MGHRA and YSYEKL. CDR3 length: 16 amino acids.

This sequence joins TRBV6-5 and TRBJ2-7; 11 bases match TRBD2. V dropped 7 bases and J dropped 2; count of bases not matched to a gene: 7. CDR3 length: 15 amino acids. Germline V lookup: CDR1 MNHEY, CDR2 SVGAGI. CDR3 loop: CASTQVTSGTYEQYF. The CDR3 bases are TGTGCCAGCACCCAGGTGACTAGCGGGACCTACGAGCAGTACTTC.

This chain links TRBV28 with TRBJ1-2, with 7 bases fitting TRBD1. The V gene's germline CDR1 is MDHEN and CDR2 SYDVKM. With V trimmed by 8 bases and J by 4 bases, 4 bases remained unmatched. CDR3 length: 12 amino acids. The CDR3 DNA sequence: TGTGCCAGCTGGGACAGACGCTATGGCTACACCTTC. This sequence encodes CASWDRRYGYTF.